These T cell receptor beta chains were read from a single sample in a study of T cell repertoires in cytomegalovirus infection. Their specific antigens are unknown. Each CDR3 protein is one row after TCRdb ran MiXCR on the reads. The repertoire holds nearly 700,000 distinct CDR3 sequences, roughly 30% seen once, with roughly 18% in the top ten. The sample here was cultured PBMCs, taken from culture after CMV antigen stimulation. The source of these receptors is a human donor in good health (CMV status not recorded). Some clones in this sample may be carry-over from other donors' samples. Both conserved end residues are part of each CDR3. The D gene is left open where the match is weak. Where a row states a size, it is once, few, many or the class of an expanded clone; other rows omit it.

J gene: TRBJ2-5; D gene: -; V gene: TRBV7-2; clone size: many; CDR3 DNA: TGTGCCAGCAGCTTAGCAAGTGGGGGGTCCGGTACCCAGTACTTC; CDR3 protein: CASSLASGGSGTQYF
J gene: TRBJ1-3; D gene: -; V gene: TRBV20-1; clone size: -; CDR3 DNA: TGCAGTGCCCCCGCCTCTGGAAACACCATATATTTT; CDR3 protein: CSAPASGNTIYF
J gene: TRBJ1-1; D gene: -; V gene: TRBV6-2/TRBV6-3; clone size: few; CDR3 DNA: TGTGCCAGCAGCCCGGGGCAGTGGGTGAACACTGAAGCTTTCTTT; CDR3 protein: CASSPGQWVNTEAFF
J gene: TRBJ1-5; D gene: -; V gene: TRBV20-1; clone size: -; CDR3 DNA: TGCAGTGCCAGGACAGTTAACAATCAGCCCCAGCATTTT; CDR3 protein: CSARTVNNQPQHF
J gene: TRBJ1-5; D gene: -; V gene: TRBV4-3; clone size: few; CDR3 DNA: TGCGCCAGCAGTTCCGACTCATATAGCAATCAGCCCCAGCATTTT; CDR3 protein: CASSSDSYSNQPQHF
J gene: TRBJ2-3; D gene: -; V gene: TRBV7-9; clone size: -; CDR3 DNA: TGTGCCAGCAGCTCCGACAGGTTAGATACGCAGTATTTT; CDR3 protein: CASSSDRLDTQYF
J gene: TRBJ1-2; D gene: -; V gene: TRBV7-2; clone size: few; CDR3 DNA: TGTGCCAGCAGCGACGGACAGCGCCTCTATGGCTACACCTTC; CDR3 protein: CASSDGQRLYGYTF
J gene: TRBJ2-1; D gene: TRBD2; V gene: TRBV19; clone size: few; CDR3 DNA: TGTGCCAGTAGTAGCTCTACTCGGCTAGCGGGCTCCTACAATGAGCAGTTCTTC; CDR3 protein: CASSSSTRLAGSYNEQFF
J gene: TRBJ1-3; D gene: -; V gene: TRBV4-1; clone size: -; CDR3 DNA: TGCGCCAGCAGCCAGCGACAGTTCTCTGGAAACACCATATATTTT; CDR3 protein: CASSQRQFSGNTIYF
J gene: TRBJ2-5; D gene: TRBD2; V gene: TRBV7-2; clone size: -; CDR3 DNA: TGTGCCAGCAGCTCCCCCGGGGAGGGCCTAGAAGAGACCCAGTACTTC; CDR3 protein: CASSSPGEGLEETQYF
J gene: TRBJ2-1; D gene: -; V gene: TRBV6-6; clone size: few; CDR3 DNA: TGTGCCAGCAGTCCAACAGGGCCAAACAATGAGCAGTTCTTC; CDR3 protein: CASSPTGPNNEQFF
J gene: TRBJ1-2; D gene: -; V gene: TRBV7-8; clone size: -; CDR3 DNA: TGTGCCAGCAGCCTCCTGGCTCGCCCATATGGCTACACCTTC; CDR3 protein: CASSLLARPYGYTF
J gene: TRBJ2-7; D gene: TRBD2; V gene: TRBV5-1; clone size: -; CDR3 DNA: TGCGCCAGCAGCTGGACTAGCGGGAGGTTCTACGAGCAGTACTTC; CDR3 protein: CASSWTSGRFYEQYF
J gene: TRBJ2-5; D gene: -; V gene: TRBV12-3/TRBV12-4; clone size: few; CDR3 DNA: TGTGCCAGCAGTTTAGGACAGTTGAAAGAGACCCAGTACTTC; CDR3 protein: CASSLGQLKETQYF
J gene: TRBJ2-6; D gene: TRBD1; V gene: TRBV4-1; clone size: -; CDR3 DNA: TGCGCCAGCAGCCAAGTAATGGGGGACAGGGCTGGGGCCAACGTCCTGACTTTC; CDR3 protein: CASSQVMGDRAGANVLTF
J gene: TRBJ2-7; D gene: TRBD2; V gene: TRBV7-6; clone size: once; CDR3 DNA: TGTGCCAGCAGCGGACCGACTAGCGGGGGGCCTTCCATCTCCTACGAGCAGTACTTC; CDR3 protein: CASSGPTSGGPSISYEQYF
J gene: TRBJ1-4; D gene: -; V gene: TRBV15; clone size: few; CDR3 DNA: TGTGCCACCAGCAGAGAAAGGGGTGTTAAACTGTTTTTT; CDR3 protein: CATSRERGVKLFF
J gene: TRBJ2-7; D gene: -; V gene: TRBV12-3/TRBV12-4; clone size: many; CDR3 DNA: TGTGCCAGCAGTTGGGGTGCAGGGGACGAGCAGTACTTC; CDR3 protein: CASSWGAGDEQYF
J gene: TRBJ2-1; D gene: -; V gene: TRBV5-4; clone size: once; CDR3 DNA: TGTGCCAGCAGCTTGGAAGGGGGGGCAAAGTACAATGAGCAGTTCTTC; CDR3 protein: CASSLEGGAKYNEQFF
J gene: TRBJ1-2; D gene: -; V gene: TRBV20-1; clone size: -; CDR3 DNA: TGCAGTGCTGTAGAGGGATATAACTATGGCTACACCTTC; CDR3 protein: CSAVEGYNYGYTF
J gene: TRBJ2-3; D gene: -; V gene: TRBV6-5; clone size: -; CDR3 DNA: TGTGCCAGCAGTTACTCGACAGTAACAGATACGCAGTATTTT; CDR3 protein: CASSYSTVTDTQYF
J gene: TRBJ2-1; D gene: TRBD2; V gene: TRBV19; clone size: -; CDR3 DNA: TGTGCCAGTAGTGGGACGGGGGGTCATGAGCAGTTCTTC; CDR3 protein: CASSGTGGHEQFF
J gene: TRBJ2-1; D gene: TRBD2; V gene: TRBV28; clone size: few; CDR3 DNA: TGTGCCAGCAGTTTATTGAGCGGGGGTACGATTAATGAGCAGTTCTTC; CDR3 protein: CASSLLSGGTINEQFF
J gene: TRBJ1-5; D gene: -; V gene: TRBV6-2/TRBV6-3; clone size: few; CDR3 DNA: TGTGCCAGCAGTTTGCACCGATCTTATAGCAATCAGCCCCAGCATTTT; CDR3 protein: CASSLHRSYSNQPQHF
J gene: TRBJ2-6; D gene: TRBD1; V gene: TRBV25-1; clone size: -; CDR3 DNA: TGTGCCAGCAGTGAACTGGGACAGGGGAACTCTGGGGCCAACGTCCTGACTTTC; CDR3 protein: CASSELGQGNSGANVLTF
J gene: TRBJ2-2; D gene: TRBD1; V gene: TRBV5-4; clone size: -; CDR3 DNA: TGTGCCAGCAGCTCCTCCGACAGGGGTGGCACCGGGGAGCTGTTTTTT; CDR3 protein: CASSSSDRGGTGELFF
J gene: TRBJ2-5; D gene: -; V gene: TRBV7-8; clone size: few; CDR3 DNA: TGTGCCAGCAGCTTAAGGCGTACCAGGTACCAAGAGACCCAGTACTTC; CDR3 protein: CASSLRRTRYQETQYF
J gene: TRBJ1-2; D gene: -; V gene: TRBV27; clone size: once; CDR3 DNA: TGTGCCAGCAGCCCTATCGCCCTCACAGGGTTCGGGGGCTACACCTTC; CDR3 protein: CASSPIALTGFGGYTF
J gene: TRBJ2-7; D gene: -; V gene: TRBV7-8; clone size: -; CDR3 DNA: TGTGCCAGCAGCGTAAATGGTCCTCGCCGCGAGCAGTACTTC; CDR3 protein: CASSVNGPRREQYF
J gene: TRBJ2-7; D gene: -; V gene: TRBV7-6; clone size: -; CDR3 DNA: TGTGCCAGCAGCCCCCACGGGAACGAGCAGTACTTC; CDR3 protein: CASSPHGNEQYF
J gene: TRBJ2-7; D gene: -; V gene: TRBV7-6; clone size: few; CDR3 DNA: TGTGCCAGCAGCTCTGAGGGGGCCTACGAGCAGTACTTC; CDR3 protein: CASSSEGAYEQYF
J gene: TRBJ2-7; D gene: -; V gene: TRBV4-1; clone size: -; CDR3 DNA: TGCGCCAGCAGCCAACAGGGACCCTACGAGCAGTACTTC; CDR3 protein: CASSQQGPYEQYF
J gene: TRBJ1-5; D gene: -; V gene: TRBV11-3; clone size: -; CDR3 DNA: TGTGCCAGCAGCTTACAGAAAGGACCAGTATATCAGCCCCAGCATTTT; CDR3 protein: CASSLQKGPVYQPQHF
J gene: TRBJ2-3; D gene: -; V gene: TRBV28; clone size: -; CDR3 DNA: TGTGCCAGCAGTGCCGGACCCCTAACGTATTTT; CDR3 protein: CASSAGPLTYF
J gene: TRBJ2-3; D gene: TRBD2; V gene: TRBV27; clone size: -; CDR3 DNA: TGTGCCAGCAGTTTCGGGCGGGGGTTCACAGATACGCAGTATTTT; CDR3 protein: CASSFGRGFTDTQYF
J gene: TRBJ2-7; D gene: -; V gene: TRBV7-8; clone size: -; CDR3 DNA: TGTGCCAGCAGCTTAGCACCGGGCCGACCCTACGAGCAGTACTTC; CDR3 protein: CASSLAPGRPYEQYF
J gene: TRBJ2-5; D gene: -; V gene: TRBV11-2; clone size: -; CDR3 DNA: TGTGCCAGCAGCTTAGGCGGGGCCTACCAAGAGACCCAGTACTTC; CDR3 protein: CASSLGGAYQETQYF
J gene: TRBJ2-7; D gene: TRBD1; V gene: TRBV9; clone size: -; CDR3 DNA: TGTGCCAGCAGCCACGGACAGGAAAGCTCCTACGAGCAGTACTTC; CDR3 protein: CASSHGQESSYEQYF
J gene: TRBJ1-4; D gene: TRBD1; V gene: TRBV28; clone size: -; CDR3 DNA: TGTGCCAGCAGTTTAAGACAGGGAAGGGAAAAACTGTTTTTT; CDR3 protein: CASSLRQGREKLFF
J gene: TRBJ2-5; D gene: -; V gene: TRBV7-9; clone size: few; CDR3 DNA: TGTGCCAGCAGCTTAGTACAGGGCTACCAAGAGACCCAGTACTTC; CDR3 protein: CASSLVQGYQETQYF
J gene: TRBJ1-2; D gene: -; V gene: TRBV12-3/TRBV12-4; clone size: -; CDR3 DNA: TGTGCCAGCAGTTCCCTGAGGGGGAAGGGAGACTACACCTTC; CDR3 protein: CASSSLRGKGDYTF
J gene: TRBJ1-1; D gene: TRBD1; V gene: TRBV6-2/TRBV6-3; clone size: few; CDR3 DNA: TGTGCCAGCACCCGGGGACAGGGCTGGACTGAAGCTTTCTTT; CDR3 protein: CASTRGQGWTEAFF
J gene: TRBJ2-1; D gene: TRBD2; V gene: TRBV7-2; clone size: many; CDR3 DNA: TGTGCCAGCAGCTTACGAGGGGCTAGCGGCCAACCGGGGAATGAGCAGTTCTTC; CDR3 protein: CASSLRGASGQPGNEQFF
J gene: TRBJ2-7; D gene: -; V gene: TRBV10-3; clone size: -; CDR3 DNA: TGTGCCATCAGTGATCGGGCGGAGCCCTTCGAGCAGTACTTC; CDR3 protein: CAISDRAEPFEQYF
J gene: TRBJ2-1; D gene: TRBD2; V gene: TRBV9; clone size: -; CDR3 DNA: TGTGCCAGCAGCCCGAACCGACTAGCGGGATCCTACAATGAGCAGTTCTTC; CDR3 protein: CASSPNRLAGSYNEQFF
J gene: TRBJ2-1; D gene: TRBD1; V gene: TRBV12-3/TRBV12-4; clone size: few; CDR3 DNA: TGTGCCAGCAGTCTCATGGCCCGGACAGGGGCGTTCTTC; CDR3 protein: CASSLMARTGAFF
J gene: TRBJ1-5; D gene: TRBD1; V gene: TRBV20-1; clone size: -; CDR3 DNA: TGCAGTGTGACGAGGGGGCGCGGTCAGCCCCAGCATTTT; CDR3 protein: CSVTRGRGQPQHF
J gene: TRBJ2-3; D gene: TRBD2; V gene: TRBV7-2; clone size: many; CDR3 DNA: TGTGCCAGCAGCTTAGTCGGGGGGGATAGCGGGGGGCCTCGCACAGATACGCAGTATTTT; CDR3 protein: CASSLVGGDSGGPRTDTQYF
J gene: TRBJ2-1; D gene: -; V gene: TRBV14; clone size: -; CDR3 DNA: TGTGCCAGCAGCCCCCACGTGGGATACAATGAGCAGTTCTTC; CDR3 protein: CASSPHVGYNEQFF
J gene: TRBJ1-2; D gene: -; V gene: TRBV11-3; clone size: many; CDR3 DNA: TGTGCCAGCAGCTCTAGACAGCAATATGGCTACACCTTC; CDR3 protein: CASSSRQQYGYTF
J gene: TRBJ2-5; D gene: -; V gene: TRBV2; clone size: -; CDR3 DNA: TGTGCCAGCGGTTCAGGGAGCCAAGAGACCCAGTACTTC; CDR3 protein: CASGSGSQETQYF
J gene: TRBJ1-2; D gene: -; V gene: TRBV12-3/TRBV12-4; clone size: -; CDR3 DNA: TGTGCCAGCAGCCCCGTCACAACTGGGGGCCATGGCTACACCTTC; CDR3 protein: CASSPVTTGGHGYTF
J gene: TRBJ1-4; D gene: -; V gene: TRBV7-2; clone size: -; CDR3 DNA: TGTGCCAGCAGCCCGGGACACGGACTGTTTTTT; CDR3 protein: CASSPGHGLFF
J gene: TRBJ2-1; D gene: TRBD2; V gene: TRBV28; clone size: -; CDR3 DNA: TGTGCCAGCAGTCCCCCGGGACTAGCGGGGGGGCATGAGCAGTTCTTC; CDR3 protein: CASSPPGLAGGHEQFF
J gene: TRBJ2-5; D gene: TRBD2; V gene: TRBV2; clone size: -; CDR3 DNA: TGTGCCAGCAGTGAAGATCCAGCGGGGGGCCAAGAGACCCAGTACTTC; CDR3 protein: CASSEDPAGGQETQYF